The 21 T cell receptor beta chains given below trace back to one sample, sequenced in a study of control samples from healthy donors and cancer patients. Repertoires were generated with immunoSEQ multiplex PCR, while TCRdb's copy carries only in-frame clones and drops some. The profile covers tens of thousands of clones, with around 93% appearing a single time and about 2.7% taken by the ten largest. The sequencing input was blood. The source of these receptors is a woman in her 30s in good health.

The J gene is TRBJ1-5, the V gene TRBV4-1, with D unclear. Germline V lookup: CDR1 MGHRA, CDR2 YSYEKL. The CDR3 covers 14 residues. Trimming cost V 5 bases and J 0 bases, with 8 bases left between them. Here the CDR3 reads CASSDGYSNQPQHF. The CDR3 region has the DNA TGCGCCAGCAGCGACGGATATAGCAATCAGCCCCAGCATTTT.

CDR3 bases: TGTGCCAGCTCACCTCCTCTTGGCGGCGGGAACACTGAAGCTTTCTTT. It codes for CASSPPLGGGNTEAFF. This chain uses TRBV18 with TRBJ1-1; D gene unclear. Germline V gene data show CDR1 as KGHSH and CDR2 as LQKENI. The CDR3 has 16 amino acids. Trimming took off 3 bases at V and 1 base at J, with 15 bases between the two ends.

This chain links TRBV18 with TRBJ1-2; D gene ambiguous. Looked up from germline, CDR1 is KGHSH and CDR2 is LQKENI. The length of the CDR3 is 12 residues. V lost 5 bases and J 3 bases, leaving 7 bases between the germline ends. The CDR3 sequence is CASSGSDYGYTF. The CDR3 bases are TGTGCCAGCTCAGGATCGGACTATGGCTACACCTTC.

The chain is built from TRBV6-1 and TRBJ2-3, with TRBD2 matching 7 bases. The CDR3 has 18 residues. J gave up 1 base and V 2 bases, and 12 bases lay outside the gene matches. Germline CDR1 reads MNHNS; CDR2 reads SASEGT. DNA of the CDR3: TGTGCCAGCAGTGAATTGATCTTCAGCGGGGTTGGCACAGATACGCAGTATTTT. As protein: CASSELIFSGVGTDTQYF.

CDR3 sequence reads: CASGLAHSGDGTNEKLFF. The DNA of the CDR3 is TGTGCTAGTGGTTTGGCGCATTCGGGAGATGGGACTAATGAAAAACTGTTTTTT. The rearrangement links TRBV12-5 to TRBJ1-4, with D uncertain. Trimming left V 1 base short and J 2 bases short, with 17 bases between. CDR3 length: 18 amino acids. CDR1 is LGHNT and CDR2 is FRNRAP in the germline V gene.

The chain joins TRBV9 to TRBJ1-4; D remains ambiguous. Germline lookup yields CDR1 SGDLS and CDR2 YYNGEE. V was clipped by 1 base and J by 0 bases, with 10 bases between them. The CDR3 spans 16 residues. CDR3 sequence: CASSVWGRATNEKLFF. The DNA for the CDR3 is TGTGCCAGCAGCGTATGGGGTCGAGCAACTAATGAAAAACTGTTTTTT.

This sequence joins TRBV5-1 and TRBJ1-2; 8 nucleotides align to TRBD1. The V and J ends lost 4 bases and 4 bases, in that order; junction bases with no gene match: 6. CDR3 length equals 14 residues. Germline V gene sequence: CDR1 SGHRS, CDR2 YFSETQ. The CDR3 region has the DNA TGCGCCAGCAGCGAGGGACAGGCCATCTATGGCTACACCTTC. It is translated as CASSEGQAIYGYTF.

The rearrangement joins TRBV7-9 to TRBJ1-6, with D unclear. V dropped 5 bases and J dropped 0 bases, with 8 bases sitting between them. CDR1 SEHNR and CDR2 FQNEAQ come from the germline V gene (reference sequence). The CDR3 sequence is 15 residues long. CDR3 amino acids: CASSPASSYNSPLHF. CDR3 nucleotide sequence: TGTGCCAGCAGCCCGGCGAGCTCCTATAATTCACCCCTCCACTTT.

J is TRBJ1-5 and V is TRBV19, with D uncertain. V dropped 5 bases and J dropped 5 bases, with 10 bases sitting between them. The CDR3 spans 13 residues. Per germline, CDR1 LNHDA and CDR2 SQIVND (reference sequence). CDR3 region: CASSSQSYQPQHF. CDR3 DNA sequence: TGTGCCAGTAGTTCACAGTCCTATCAGCCCCAGCATTTT.

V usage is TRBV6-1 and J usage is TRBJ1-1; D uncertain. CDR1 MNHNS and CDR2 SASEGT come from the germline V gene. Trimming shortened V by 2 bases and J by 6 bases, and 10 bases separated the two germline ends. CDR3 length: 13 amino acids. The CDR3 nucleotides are TGTGCCAGCAGTGAAAGCCAGGCGTCTGAAGCTTTCTTT. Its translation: CASSESQASEAFF.

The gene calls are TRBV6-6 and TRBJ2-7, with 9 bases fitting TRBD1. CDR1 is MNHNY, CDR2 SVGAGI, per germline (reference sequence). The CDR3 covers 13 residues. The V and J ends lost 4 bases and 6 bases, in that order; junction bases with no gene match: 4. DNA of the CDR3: TGTGCCAGCAGTTGGGACAGGGATGGCGAGCAGTACGTC. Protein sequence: CASSWDRDGEQYV.

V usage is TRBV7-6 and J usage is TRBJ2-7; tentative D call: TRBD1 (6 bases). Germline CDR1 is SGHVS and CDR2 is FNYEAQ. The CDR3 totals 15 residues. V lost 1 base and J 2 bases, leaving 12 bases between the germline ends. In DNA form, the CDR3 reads TGTGCCAGCAGCTTAGAGTTCACAGGGACCTACGAGCAGTACTTC. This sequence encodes CASSLEFTGTYEQYF.

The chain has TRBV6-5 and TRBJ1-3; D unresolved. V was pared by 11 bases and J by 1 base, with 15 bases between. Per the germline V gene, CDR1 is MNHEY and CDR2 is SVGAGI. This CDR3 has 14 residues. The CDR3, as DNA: TGTGCCGGCAAGTTTGGAGGGTCTGGAAACACCATATATTTT. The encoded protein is CAGKFGGSGNTIYF.

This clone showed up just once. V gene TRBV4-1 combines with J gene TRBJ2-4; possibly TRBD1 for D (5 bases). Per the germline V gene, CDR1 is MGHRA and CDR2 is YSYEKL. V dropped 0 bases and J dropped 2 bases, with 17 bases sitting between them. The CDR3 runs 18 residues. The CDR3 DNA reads TGCGCCAGCAGCCAAGATGCCCTCAGGGCGAGGTCCAAAAACATTCAGTACTTC. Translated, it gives CASSQDALRARSKNIQYF.

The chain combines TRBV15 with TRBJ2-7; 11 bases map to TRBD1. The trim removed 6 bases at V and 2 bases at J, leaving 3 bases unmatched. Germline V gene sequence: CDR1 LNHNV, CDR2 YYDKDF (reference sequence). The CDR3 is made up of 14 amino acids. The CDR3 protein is CATRPGQGAYEQYF. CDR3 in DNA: TGTGCCACCAGACCGGGACAGGGGGCCTACGAGCAGTACTTC.

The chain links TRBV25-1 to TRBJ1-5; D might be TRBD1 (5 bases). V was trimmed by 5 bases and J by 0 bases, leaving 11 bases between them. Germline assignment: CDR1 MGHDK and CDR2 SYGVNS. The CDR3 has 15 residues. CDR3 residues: CASSRDSDSNQPQHF. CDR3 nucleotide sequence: TGTGCCAGCAGTCGGGACTCAGATAGCAATCAGCCCCAGCATTTT.

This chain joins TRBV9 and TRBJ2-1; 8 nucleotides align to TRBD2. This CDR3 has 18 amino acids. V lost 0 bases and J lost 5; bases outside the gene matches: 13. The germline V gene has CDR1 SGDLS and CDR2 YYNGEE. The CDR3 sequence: CASSVASGGPKGDNEQFF. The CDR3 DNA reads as TGTGCCAGCAGCGTAGCCAGCGGGGGCCCGAAAGGTGACAATGAGCAGTTCTTC. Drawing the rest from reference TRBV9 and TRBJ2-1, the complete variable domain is DSGVTQTPKHLITATGQRVTLRCSPRSGDLSVYWYQQSLDQGLQFLIQYYNGEERAKGNILERFSAQQFPDLHSELNLSSLELGDSALYFCASSVASGGPKGDNEQFFGPGTRLTVL.

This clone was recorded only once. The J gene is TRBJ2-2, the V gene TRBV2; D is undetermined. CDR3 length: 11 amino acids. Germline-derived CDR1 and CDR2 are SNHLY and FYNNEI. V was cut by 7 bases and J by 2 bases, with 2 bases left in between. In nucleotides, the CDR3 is TGTGCCAGCAAAAACACCGGGGAGCTGTTTTTT. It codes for CASKNTGELFF.

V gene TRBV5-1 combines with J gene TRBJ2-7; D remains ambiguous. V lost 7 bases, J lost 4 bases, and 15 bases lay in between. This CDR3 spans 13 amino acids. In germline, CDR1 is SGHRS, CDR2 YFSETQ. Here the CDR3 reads CASGNAQSYEQYF. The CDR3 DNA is TGCGCCAGCGGAAATGCCCAGTCTTACGAGCAGTACTTC.

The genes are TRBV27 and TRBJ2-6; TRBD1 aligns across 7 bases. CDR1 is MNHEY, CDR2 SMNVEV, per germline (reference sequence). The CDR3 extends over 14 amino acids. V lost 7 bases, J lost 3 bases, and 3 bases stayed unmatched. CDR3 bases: TGTGCCAGCACCAGGGGGAATGGGGCCAACGTCCTGACTTTC. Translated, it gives CASTRGNGANVLTF.

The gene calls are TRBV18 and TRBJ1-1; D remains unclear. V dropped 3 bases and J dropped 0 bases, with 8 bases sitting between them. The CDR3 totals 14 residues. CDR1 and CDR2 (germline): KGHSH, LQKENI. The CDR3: CASSPYFMNTEAFF. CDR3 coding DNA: TGTGCCAGCTCACCGTATTTCATGAACACTGAAGCTTTCTTT.